The 12 T cell receptor beta chains reported below all come from one sample, sequenced in a study of blood T cell repertoires in COVID-19. Assay: immunoSEQ multiplex PCR; the TCRdb copy retains only in-frame clones and omits some. The sample shows more than 85,000 clones, under 85% of them seen only once. The sample taken for sequencing was peripheral blood. The receptors originated from a man between 65 and 85 years old with acute or convalescent COVID-19.

The chain uses TRBV4-1 and TRBJ2-7, with 9 bases that match TRBD1. Germline V lookup: CDR1 MGHRA, CDR2 YSYEKL. This CDR3 is 15 amino acids long. With V trimmed by 1 base and J by 2 bases, 3 bases remained unmatched. The CDR3 spells CASSQATGGTYEQYF. The CDR3 nucleotides are TGCGCCAGCAGCCAAGCGACAGGGGGAACCTACGAGCAGTACTTC.

The sample holds a few counts of this clone. This rearrangement joins TRBV6-2 or TRBV6-3 to TRBJ1-6; D not resolved. The germline V gene has CDR1 MNHEY and CDR2 SVGEGT. The V and J ends lost 0 bases and 7 bases respectively, with 7 bases between them. The length of the CDR3 is 14 residues. The CDR3 loop reads CASSYSRGNSPLHF. The CDR3 nucleotides read TGTGCCAGCAGTTACTCTCGAGGAAATTCACCCCTCCACTTT.

V and J are TRBV5-1 and TRBJ2-1; TRBD2 aligns across 9 bases. V trimming: 0 bases; J trimming: 7 bases; junction bases outside the gene matches: 5. The germline gives CDR1 SGHRS, CDR2 YFSETQ. The CDR3 runs to 15 residues. The CDR3 reads CASSLVAGVENEQFF. The CDR3 DNA reads as TGCGCCAGCAGCTTGGTAGCGGGAGTGGAAAATGAGCAGTTCTTC.

This clone showed up just once. V gene TRBV30 combines with J gene TRBJ2-4, with D perhaps TRBD2 (6 bases). The CDR3 runs 16 residues. Between the trimmed V and J ends, which lost 0 bases and 2 bases, there was a span of 14 bases. Germline assignment: CDR1 GTSNPN and CDR2 SVGIG (reference sequence). This CDR3 is CAWSVLGRWTKNIQYF. CDR3 in DNA: TGTGCCTGGAGTGTTCTAGGGAGGTGGACCAAAAACATTCAGTACTTC.

V and J are TRBV6-5 and TRBJ1-4; D is undetermined. CDR3 length: 13 residues. V dropped 5 bases and J dropped 8 bases, with 12 bases sitting between them. Per the germline V gene, CDR1 is MNHEY and CDR2 is SVGAGI. In DNA, the CDR3 is TGTGCCAGCAGTCATTGGCGGGAGGAAAAACTGTTTTTT. Its translation: CASSHWREEKLFF.

The CDR3 sequence: CASSLGSGTGVNEQFF. The DNA of the CDR3 is TGTGCCAGCAGCTTAGGATCCGGGACAGGAGTGAATGAGCAGTTCTTC. The rearrangement links TRBV7-2 to TRBJ2-1; TRBD1 agrees at 8 bases. The V gene end was trimmed by 1 base and the J gene end by 7 bases; junction bases not matched to a gene: 9. This CDR3 spans 16 amino acids. The germline CDR1 and CDR2 sequences are SGHTA and FQGNSA.

The chain links TRBV29-1 to TRBJ2-3; D remains ambiguous. The CDR3 has 12 residues. V lost 4 bases to trimming and J lost 7 bases, with 12 bases between them. CDR1 and CDR2 from the germline V gene are SQVTM and ANQGSEA. CDR3 loop: CSVGFVTYTQYF. DNA for the CDR3: TGCAGCGTTGGATTTGTTACTTATACGCAGTATTTT.

V and J are TRBV28 and TRBJ2-1, with TRBD2 identical over 14 bases. Germline V gene sequence: CDR1 MDHEN, CDR2 SYDVKM. This CDR3 region has 18 residues. The V and J ends lost 3 bases and 7 bases, in that order; junction bases with no gene match: 11. CDR3 amino acids: CASSLGRGTSGSRNEQFF. CDR3 coding DNA: TGTGCCAGCAGTTTGGGACGCGGGACTAGCGGGAGTCGTAATGAGCAGTTCTTC.

The CDR3 DNA sequence: TGTGCCAGCTCACCGAGAGCGAGCGGGCTCGGAGAGCAGTTCTTC. It encodes CASSPRASGLGEQFF. The V gene is TRBV18, the J gene TRBJ2-1, with a tentative D call TRBD2 (6 bases). CDR1 KGHSH and CDR2 LQKENI come from the germline V gene. Trimming took off 3 bases at V and 10 bases at J, with 19 bases between the two ends. CDR3 length: 15 amino acids.

The chain carries TRBV5-4 and TRBJ2-7, with TRBD1 as a possible D gene (6 bases). Between the trimmed V and J ends, which lost 4 bases and 2 bases, there was a span of 16 bases. This CDR3 has 15 amino acids. Germline assignment: CDR1 SGHNT and CDR2 YYREEE (reference sequence). The DNA for the CDR3 is TGTGCCAGCAGCCTGGGGGCCGGTGGCCCCTACGAGCAGTACTTC. This encodes CASSLGAGGPYEQYF.

The chain recombines TRBV4-1 with TRBJ2-7; the D gene is possibly TRBD2 (5 bases). Germline V CDR1 and CDR2: MGHRA, YSYEKL. Trimming took 6 bases from V and 6 from J, leaving 15 bases between them. There are 13 residues in the CDR3. In DNA, the CDR3 is TGCGCCAGCAGTCGACTGGGAGTGGGCGAGCAGTACTTC. Translating it yields CASSRLGVGEQYF.

The chain employs TRBV28 and TRBJ1-5, with 8 bases that match TRBD1. Trimming removed 6 bases from V and 9 bases from J; junction bases left unmatched: 10. Germline V lookup: CDR1 MDHEN, CDR2 SYDVKM. The CDR3 sequence is 14 residues long. Written as DNA, the CDR3 is TGTGCCAGCAGCCCCGGACAGGGAATCAGGCCCCAGCATTTT. Its translation is CASSPGQGIRPQHF.